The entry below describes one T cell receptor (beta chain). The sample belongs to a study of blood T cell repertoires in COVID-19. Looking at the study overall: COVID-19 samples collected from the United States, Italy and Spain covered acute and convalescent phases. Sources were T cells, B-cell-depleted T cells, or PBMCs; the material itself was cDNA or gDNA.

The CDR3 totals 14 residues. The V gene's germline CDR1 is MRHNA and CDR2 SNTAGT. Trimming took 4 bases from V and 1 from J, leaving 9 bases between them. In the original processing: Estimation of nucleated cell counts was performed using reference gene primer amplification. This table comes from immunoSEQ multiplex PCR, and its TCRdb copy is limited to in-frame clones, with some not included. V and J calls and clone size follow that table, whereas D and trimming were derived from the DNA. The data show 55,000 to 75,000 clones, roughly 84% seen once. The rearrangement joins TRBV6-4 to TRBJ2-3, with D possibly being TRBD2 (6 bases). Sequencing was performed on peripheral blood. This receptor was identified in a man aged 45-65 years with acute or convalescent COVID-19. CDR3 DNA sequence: TGTGCCAGCAGTGTGGAGGGCGGCACAGATACGCAGTATTTT. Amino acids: CASSVEGGTDTQYF.